What follows describes a single T cell receptor (beta chain). Antigen unknown. Profiled with immunoSEQ multiplex PCR; TCRdb holds only in-frame clones, not every one. The repertoire has 90,000 to 100,000 clones, 70% to 90% of them found once; the top ten carry around 2.7%. This record belongs to a study of T cell responses to AZD1222 COVID-19 vaccine. Germline CDR1 WNHNN, CDR2 SYGVQD (reference sequence). This CDR3 has 14 amino acids. V dropped 6 bases and J dropped 4 bases, with 14 bases sitting between them. Study-level points and caveats: With dominance at 160-218 and 743-854, vaccine-associated CD4 TCRs spanned spike. Unmutated regions of variants are reportedly targeted by nearly half of spike-specific TCRs. Seropositive AZD1222 recipients at baseline numbered only five or six. Once two AZD1222 doses were given, Spike-specific TCR breadth and depth went up.

The chain is built from TRBV10-1 and TRBJ2-3; no definite D call. The sequencing here drew on peripheral blood, taken on day 0 of AZD1222 vaccination. The sequence was obtained from an adult in good health. CDR3 DNA sequence: TGCGCCAGCAGGCCGGTCGGGCCAGCAGATACGCAGTATTTT. Amino acid sequence: CASRPVGPADTQYF.